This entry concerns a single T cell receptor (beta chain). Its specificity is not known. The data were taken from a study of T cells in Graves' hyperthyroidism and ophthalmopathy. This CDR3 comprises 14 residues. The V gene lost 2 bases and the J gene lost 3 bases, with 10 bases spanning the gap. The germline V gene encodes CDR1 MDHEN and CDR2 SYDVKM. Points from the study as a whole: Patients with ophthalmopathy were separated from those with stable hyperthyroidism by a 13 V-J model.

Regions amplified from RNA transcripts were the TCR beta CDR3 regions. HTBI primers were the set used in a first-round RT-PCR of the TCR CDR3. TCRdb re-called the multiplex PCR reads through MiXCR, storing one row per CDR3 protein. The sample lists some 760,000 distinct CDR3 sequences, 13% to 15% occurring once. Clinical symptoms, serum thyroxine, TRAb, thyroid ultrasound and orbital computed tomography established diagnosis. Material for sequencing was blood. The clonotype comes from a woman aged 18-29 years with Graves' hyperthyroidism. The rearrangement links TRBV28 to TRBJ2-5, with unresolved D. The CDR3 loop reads CASSLASAEETQYF. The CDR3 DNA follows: TGTGCCAGCAGTTTAGCCTCAGCAGAAGAGACCCAGTACTTC.